This T cell receptor (beta chain) was identified in a study of blood T cell repertoires in COVID-19. The CDR3 is made up of 17 amino acids. V was pared by 4 bases and J by 6 bases, with 12 bases of the junction left unmatched. CDR1 SGDLS and CDR2 YYNGEE come from the germline V gene. Original data processing: Reference gene primer amplification in the assay estimated nucleated cell counts. TCRdb keeps only in-frame clones here, not all; method: immunoSEQ multiplex PCR. V and J calls and clone size are given by that table; D and trimming were obtained from the DNA. The sample has 150,000 to 200,000 clones; around 84% are singletons.

The receptor's source is an elderly woman with acute or convalescent COVID-19. The sequenced material came from peripheral blood. The rearrangement joins TRBV9 to TRBJ2-3, with 12 bases matching TRBD2. The CDR3 loop is CASSPQLTSGGLDTQYF. The CDR3 DNA sequence: TGTGCCAGCAGCCCCCAATTGACTAGCGGGGGCTTGGATACGCAGTATTTT.